This record looks at one T cell receptor (beta chain) sequence and its context. Specified time point: sample taken at primary tumor resection. Tumor, nontumor lung or frozen PBMC supplied whole RNA, sequenced without sorting. TCRdb re-analysed the 5' RACE reads in MiXCR, keeping a single row per CDR3 protein. The table shows some 11,000 distinct CDR3 sequences, with roughly an eighth occurring only once. CDR3 length: 14 amino acids. V was shortened by 3 bases and J by 4 bases, with 11 bases between the two germline ends. Looked up from germline, CDR1 is SGHTA and CDR2 is FQGNSA. The sample is drawn from a study of spatial heterogeneity in lung cancer.

The sample consisted of PBMCs, taken at surgery. This TCR was sampled from a female donor with early-stage non-small cell lung cancer. V usage is TRBV7-2 and J usage is TRBJ2-3; no clear D. The CDR3 DNA reads as TGTGCCAGCAGCTTGAGCGCCACTCCAGATACGCAGTATTTT. As protein: CASSLSATPDTQYF.